One and the same sample provided the 7 T cell receptor beta chains below, sequenced in a study of neurological immune-mediated disorders. TCRdb used MiXCR to reprocess the 5' RACE reads, holding one entry per CDR3 protein. Of 49,000 or so distinct CDR3 sequences listed, 16% are singletons. Sequences were obtained from PBMCs. The source is a man aged 55 to 69 in good health.

This clonotype was seen ten or more times. This CDR3 reads CASSLGGHAYEQYF. DNA of the CDR3: TGTGCCAGCAGCTTAGGAGGACATGCCTACGAGCAGTACTTC. The V gene is TRBV7-2, the J gene TRBJ2-7, with a weak D call TRBD1 (5 bases). V was shortened by 1 base and J by 2 bases, with 9 bases between the two germline ends. The CDR3 loop spans 14 amino acids. Germline lookup yields CDR1 SGHTA and CDR2 FQGNSA.

This clonotype came up many times. The chain employs TRBV28 and TRBJ2-7; perhaps D is TRBD1 or TRBD2 (6 bases each). This CDR3 region has 16 residues. Germline CDR1 is MDHEN and CDR2 is SYDVKM. V dropped 7 bases and J dropped 0 bases, with 19 bases sitting between them. Written as DNA, the CDR3 is TGTGCCAGCACCAGAGGGGGGACATTTTCCTCCTACGAGCAGTACTTC. The encoded protein is CASTRGGTFSSYEQYF.

This clonotype was found many times. Here the CDR3 reads CASSYGPDGQGPLAFF. The CDR3 bases are TGTGCCAGCAGTTACGGGCCCGACGGACAGGGACCCCTGGCTTTCTTT. This chain links TRBV6-5 with TRBJ1-1; the match to TRBD1 covers 8 bases. This CDR3 has 16 residues. CDR1 is MNHEY and CDR2 is SVGAGI in the germline V gene. V was clipped by 2 bases and J by 11 bases; unmatched bases: 16.

The table lists this clonotype with many counts. This chain uses TRBV6-5 with TRBJ1-6, with D possibly matching TRBD1 (6 bases). V was shortened by 5 bases and J by 7 bases, with 21 bases between the two germline ends. The CDR3 contains 17 residues. Germline lookup yields CDR1 MNHEY and CDR2 SVGAGI. CDR3 loop: CASSPPGQRRENSPLHF. The CDR3, as DNA: TGTGCCAGCAGTCCACCGGGACAACGAAGGGAGAATTCACCCCTCCACTTT.

As for this clonotype: This clone may be a read error of a much larger clone one base away. The chain joins TRBV28 to TRBJ2-5, with 8 bases lining up with TRBD1. Germline CDR1 MDHEN, CDR2 SYDVKM. V was pared by 7 bases and J by 4 bases, with 14 bases of the junction left unmatched. The length of the CDR3 is 16 residues. This CDR3 is CASNPPSARGLETQYF. CDR3 nucleotide sequence: TGTGCCAGCAACCCGCCCTCTGCCAGGGGGCTAGAGACCCAGTACTTC.

This clonotype was counted at least ten times. The chain joins TRBV7-2 to TRBJ2-3; D is possibly TRBD1 (5 bases). V was clipped by 1 base and J by 2 bases, with 13 bases between them. CDR3 length: 16 residues. The germline V gene encodes CDR1 SGHTA and CDR2 FQGNSA. CDR3 sequence reads: CASSLGASGATDTQYF. The CDR3 DNA follows: TGTGCCAGCAGCTTAGGGGCTAGTGGGGCCACAGATACGCAGTATTTT.

This clonotype was recorded many times. V is TRBV7-4 and J is TRBJ2-7, with TRBD2 as a possible D gene (5 bases). V dropped 5 bases and J dropped 4 bases, with 12 bases sitting between them. The CDR3 is 13 amino acids. Per the germline V gene, CDR1 is SGHVT and CDR2 is SQSDAQ. The CDR3 loop is CASSPEAPYEQYF. The CDR3 DNA follows: TGTGCCAGCAGCCCGGAGGCCCCTTACGAGCAGTACTTC.